The text below deals with one T cell receptor (beta chain). Its target is not known. Looked up from germline, CDR1 is SGHAT and CDR2 is FQNNGV. V shed 0 bases and J shed 3 bases, with 12 bases lying between them. CDR3 size: 15 residues. This table comes from immunoSEQ multiplex PCR, and its TCRdb copy is limited to in-frame clones, with some not included. The sample yields some 120,000 clones, 80% to 90% seen once. These data originate in a study of T cell responses to AZD1222 COVID-19 vaccine. Points from the study as a whole: After the peak T cell response, and only then, were repertoires sampled. Just 5 to 7 people given AZD1222 tested seropositive at baseline. Once two AZD1222 doses were given, Spike-specific TCR breadth and depth went up. The study found vaccine-associated CD4 TCRs spanning spike, dominant at 160-218 and 743-854.

This clonotype originated in an adult in good health. The sequences come from peripheral blood, collected on day 0 of AZD1222 vaccination. The chain is built from TRBV11-2 and TRBJ2-7; D possibly corresponds to TRBD2 (6 bases). The CDR3 reads CASSLEAGIYYEQYF. CDR3 nucleotide sequence: TGTGCCAGCAGCTTAGAGGCGGGGATTTACTACGAGCAGTACTTC.